This entry describes one TCR beta chain. This sample is part of a study of CD8+ T cells in alopecia areata. Indicated treatment: oral pan-JAK inhibitor, 5-10 mg twice daily. V dropped 8 bases and J dropped 9 bases, with 23 bases sitting between them. The length of the CDR3 is 14 residues. The germline gives CDR1 SQVTM, CDR2 ANQGSEA. cDNA reverse transcribed from extracted RNA served as the sequencing template. Sequenced by immunoSEQ multiplex PCR; TCRdb stores in-frame clones only, minus some. The sample consists of about 220,000 clones, about three fifths of them appearing once. This sequence originates from a human donor with alopecia areata. Sequenced here: CD4+ T cells sorted from blood, sampled at week 4, from a patient treated with tofacitinib. The chain joins TRBV29-1 to TRBJ1-3; D is unclear. The CDR3 reads CSSYVGAQGTTIYF. In DNA, the CDR3 is TGCAGCTCTTACGTCGGTGCCCAAGGTACCACCATATATTTT. Based on the CDR3 plus reference TRBV29-1 and TRBJ1-3, the full variable domain is SAVISQKPSRDICQRGTSLTIQCQVDSQVTMMFWYRQQPGQSLTLIATANQGSEATYESGFVIDKFPISRPNLTFSTLTVSNMSPEDSSIYLCSSYVGAQGTTIYFGEGSWLTVV.